The source of this TCR beta chain is a study of T-cell reconstitution after alpha-beta-depleted transplantation in children. Study-wide results and limits: Reported findings indicate that, about two months after transplant, alpha-beta T cells came from several hundred expanded clones, which were derived from non-depleted graft cells. The study traced high day-60 TCRbeta diversity in some patients to surviving recipient T cells and thymic progenitors. A year post-transplant, T-cell counts and diversity derived mostly from newly produced T cells.

A word on this clonotype: The target antigen is unknown.

V lost 9 bases, J lost 7 bases, and 25 bases lay in between. The CDR3 is 15 amino acids. CDR1 is MNHNS and CDR2 is SASEGT in the germline V gene. Library preparation (for TCRbeta) was performed with unique molecular identifiers. TCRdb ran MiXCR on the PCR reads and lists one entry per CDR3 protein. The data contain 700,000 or so distinct CDR3 sequences, roughly 13% of them singletons. The genes are TRBV6-1 and TRBJ2-7; a weak D match, TRBD2 (6 bases). This clonotype originated in a girl aged 2-10 years with congenital amegakaryocytic thrombocytopenia, due to receive a stem cell transplant. Sequenced material: PBMCs, taken before TCRalphabeta/CD19-depleted stem cell transplant. In DNA, the CDR3 is TGTGCCAGTTCGGGGAATCGGGACTCATCGGGTGAGCAGTACTTC. Translated, it gives CASSGNRDSSGEQYF.